This record covers a single TCR beta chain. Its target is unknown. This entry comes from a study of T-cell reconstitution after alpha-beta-depleted transplantation in children. A TCRbeta library incorporating unique molecular identifiers was prepared. TCRdb itself ran the PCR reads through MiXCR, one entry per CDR3 protein. The repertoire holds hundreds of thousands of distinct CDR3 sequences, with 10% to 15% as singletons. V lost 6 bases and J 2 bases, leaving 17 bases between the germline ends. CDR1 is SGHVS and CDR2 is FNYEAQ in the germline V gene. The CDR3 is made up of 16 amino acids. Study-wide points: Newly produced T cells mostly provided counts and TCRbeta diversity after one year, as hyperexpanded clones declined. Several patients had high TCRbeta diversity at day 60; it came from surviving recipient T cells and thymic progenitors.

The TCR comes from a male patient between 10 and 17 years old who had a stem cell transplant for acute myeloid leukemia, so the T cells may come from the graft donor. Specimen: PBMCs, mostly from graft donor cells, collected 360 days after TCRalphabeta/CD19-depleted stem cell transplant. V and J are TRBV7-6 and TRBJ2-1; unclear D gene. The CDR3 DNA is TGTGCCAGCAGTCCCCTTGGCCCGTCTGCCTACAATGAGCAGTTCTTC. Residues: CASSPLGPSAYNEQFF.